The 19 T cell receptor beta chains listed next were all sequenced from one sample in a study of T-cell memory formation after mild COVID-19. Each CDR3 protein gets one entry after TCRdb re-called the 5' RACE reads with MiXCR. Here the sample spans roughly 350,000 distinct CDR3 sequences, 28% being singletons. The sample consisted of PBMCs or a T cell subset sorted from them (not recorded which). These receptor sequences come from an adult woman who had mild COVID-19 (a few samples of this study predate the infection). Cell type and time point are not known.

This chain links TRBV12-3 or TRBV12-4 with TRBJ1-1; D uncertain. V dropped 3 bases and J dropped 0 bases, with 8 bases sitting between them. The CDR3 contains 14 residues. Here the CDR3 DNA reads TGTGCCAGCAGTTTGCGTCGGATGAACACTGAAGCTTTCTTT. Amino acids: CASSLRRMNTEAFF.

CDR3 in amino acids: CSANPGAGIYNEQFF. CDR3 in DNA: TGCAGTGCCAACCCAGGGGCGGGAATCTACAATGAGCAGTTCTTC. The J gene is TRBJ2-1, the V gene TRBV20-1; perhaps D is TRBD1 or TRBD2 (6 bases each). This CDR3 is built from 15 residues. V lost 6 bases to trimming and J lost 3 bases, with 18 bases between them. The germline CDR1 and CDR2 sequences are DFQATT and SNEGSKA (reference sequence).

This clonotype appeared a single time. This CDR3 is CSASGTSGPQYF. The CDR3 DNA reads as TGCAGTGCTTCCGGGACTAGCGGACCACAGTATTTT. The V and J genes are TRBV20-1 and TRBJ2-3; 11 bases align to TRBD2. The CDR3 runs 12 residues. Unmatched junction bases numbered 7, after V lost 5 bases and J lost 12 bases. Germline assignment: CDR1 DFQATT and CDR2 SNEGSKA (reference sequence).

The sample holds a few counts of this clonotype. V gene TRBV29-1 combines with J gene TRBJ2-1; D is undetermined. There are 11 residues in the CDR3. V was cut by 1 base and J by 8 bases, with 6 bases left in between. Germline V gene data show CDR1 as SQVTM and CDR2 as ANQGSEA. For the CDR3, the DNA is TGCAGCGTTGAAGCGAGCGATGAGCAGTTCTTC. Translation: CSVEASDEQFF.

This clonotype appeared many times. This chain connects TRBV14 to TRBJ1-2, with 9 bases matching TRBD1. Germline trimming cut 3 bases from V and 4 bases from J; bases unmatched to any gene: 0. From germline, CDR1 is SGHDN and CDR2 FVKESK. This CDR3 is built from 13 residues. The CDR3 coding sequence is TGTGCCAGCAGCCAGGGACAGGGCTATGGCTACACCTTC. It yields the protein CASSQGQGYGYTF. Filled out from reference TRBV14 and TRBJ1-2, the complete variable domain reads EAGVTQFPSHSVIEKGQTVTLRCDPISGHDNLYWYRRVMGKEIKFLLHFVKESKQDESGMPNNRFLAERTGGTYSTLKVQPAELEDSGVYFCASSQGQGYGYTFGSGTRLTVV.

Only a few counts were recorded for this clonotype. V gene TRBV20-1 combines with J gene TRBJ2-4, with 10 bases aligning to TRBD2. The CDR3 runs 15 residues. V dropped 4 bases and J dropped 2; count of bases not matched to a gene: 5. Per germline, CDR1 DFQATT and CDR2 SNEGSKA (reference sequence). The CDR3 protein is CSATSGGGTKNIQYF. In DNA form, the CDR3 reads TGCAGTGCTACTAGCGGGGGCGGGACCAAAAACATTCAGTACTTC.

The V and J genes are TRBV2 and TRBJ2-3; unclear D gene. Germline V CDR1 and CDR2: SNHLY, FYNNEI. The CDR3 sequence is 13 residues long. Trimming cost V 4 bases and J 4 bases, with 9 bases left between them. CDR3 sequence reads: CASSAARSDTQYF. For the CDR3, the DNA is TGTGCCAGCAGTGCCGCCAGGTCAGATACGCAGTATTTT. Using reference TRBV2 and TRBJ2-3 for the parts outside the CDR3, the full variable domain is EPEVTQTPSHQVTQMGQEVILRCVPISNHLYFYWYRQILGQKVEFLVSFYNNEISEKSEIFDDQFSVERPDGSNFTLKIRSTKLEDSAMYFCASSAARSDTQYFGPGTRLTVL.

Only a few counts were recorded for this clonotype. One junction end disagrees with the germline gene, perhaps due to a read error. The chain uses TRBV7-3 and TRBJ2-3; TRBD1 aligns across 7 bases. Per the germline V gene, CDR1 is SGHTA and CDR2 is FQGTGA. The CDR3 covers 14 residues. The CDR3 is CASSLRDSIDTQYF. In DNA form, the CDR3 reads TGTGCCAGCAGCTTAAGGGACAGCATAGATACGCAGTATTTT.

The gene calls are TRBV6-1 and TRBJ1-4; tentative D call: TRBD1 (5 bases). Trimming cost V 6 bases and J 8 bases, with 19 bases left between them. Germline CDR1 is MNHNS and CDR2 is SASEGT. This CDR3 comprises 15 residues. The CDR3 is CASSPMGVIGEKLFF. CDR3 coding DNA: TGTGCCAGCAGCCCCATGGGGGTGATAGGGGAAAAACTGTTTTTT.

This clonotype was counted a few times. The V gene is TRBV15, the J gene TRBJ2-7; TRBD2 matches 10 bases. The germline V gene has CDR1 LNHNV and CDR2 YYDKDF (reference sequence). The CDR3 consists of 15 residues. V lost 2 bases and J lost 7; bases outside the gene matches: 8. For the CDR3, the DNA is TGTGCCACCAGCAGACTAGCGGGAGTTCCTGGGGAGCAGTACTTC. Protein: CATSRLAGVPGEQYF.

This chain uses TRBV12-3 or TRBV12-4 with TRBJ1-3; weak D call: TRBD1 (5 bases). The CDR3 has 14 amino acids. V lost 10 bases and J lost 4, with 17 bases in between. This CDR3 is CATKKQAEGNTIYF. The CDR3 bases are TGTGCCACCAAAAAACAGGCTGAAGGAAACACCATATATTTT.

This clonotype was counted a few times. This chain joins TRBV6-2 or TRBV6-3 and TRBJ2-7; a weak D match, TRBD2 (5 bases). Germline V gives CDR1 MNHEY, CDR2 SVGEGT. V lost 6 bases, J lost 4 bases, and 16 bases lay in between. CDR3 size: 14 residues. The CDR3 coding sequence is TGTGCCAGCAGCCCCGTGGGAGTTGGTTACGAGCAGTACTTC. This codes for CASSPVGVGYEQYF.

V usage is TRBV2 and J usage is TRBJ2-1; 9 nucleotides match TRBD2. This CDR3 comprises 15 residues. CDR1 SNHLY and CDR2 FYNNEI come from the germline V gene. V shed 3 bases, J shed 8 bases, and the junction held 8 bases outside the gene matches. The chain's CDR3 is CASSDAGGPLDEQFF. CDR3 DNA sequence: TGTGCCAGCAGTGACGCGGGAGGGCCCTTAGATGAGCAGTTCTTC. Based on the CDR3 plus reference TRBV2 and TRBJ2-1, the full variable domain is EPEVTQTPSHQVTQMGQEVILRCVPISNHLYFYWYRQILGQKVEFLVSFYNNEISEKSEIFDDQFSVERPDGSNFTLKIRSTKLEDSAMYFCASSDAGGPLDEQFFGPGTRLTVL.

This clonotype was seen a few times. V usage is TRBV5-1 and J usage is TRBJ2-2, with D perhaps matching TRBD1 or TRBD2 (5 bases each). Deletions cut 3 bases from V and 6 bases from J, with 15 bases between. The germline gives CDR1 SGHRS, CDR2 YFSETQ. This CDR3 is built from 15 residues. The CDR3 here is CASSSAGTQPGELFF. The CDR3 nucleotides are TGCGCCAGCAGCTCAGCCGGGACGCAGCCCGGGGAGCTGTTTTTT. The full variable domain, with the rest looked up from reference TRBV5-1 and TRBJ2-2, is KAGVTQTPRYLIKTRGQQVTLSCSPISGHRSVSWYQQTPGQGLQFLFEYFSETQRNKGNFPGRFSGRQFSNSRSEMNVSTLELGDSALYLCASSSAGTQPGELFFGEGSRLTVL.

In its sample, this clonotype was seen many times. The chain is built from TRBV20-1 and TRBJ2-5; weak D call: TRBD2 (5 bases). Trimming left V 3 bases short and J 5 bases short, with 7 bases between. CDR1 is DFQATT, CDR2 SNEGSKA, per germline (reference sequence). The CDR3 loop spans 11 amino acids. The CDR3 DNA sequence: TGCAGTGCTAGGGGCGGGGAGACCCAGTACTTC. Translating it yields CSARGGETQYF.

This chain links TRBV29-1 with TRBJ2-2; D might be TRBD1 or TRBD2, each matching 5 bases. There are 15 residues in the CDR3. The V gene's germline CDR1 is SQVTM and CDR2 ANQGSEA. V gave up 0 bases and J gave up 4 bases, with 12 bases separating them. The CDR3, as DNA: TGCAGCGTTGAAGAGGGACCAGGGCCCACCGGGGAGCTGTTTTTT. This gives the protein CSVEEGPGPTGELFF.

The V and J genes are TRBV6-5 and TRBJ1-2; D remains ambiguous. CDR1 MNHEY and CDR2 SVGAGI come from the germline V gene. V lost 7 bases, J lost 4 bases, and 13 bases lay in between. The CDR3 loop spans 13 amino acids. CDR3 in amino acids: CASTIGTAYGYTF. In nucleotides, the CDR3 is TGTGCCAGCACCATAGGAACAGCCTATGGCTACACCTTC.

This clonotype was counted between two and nine times. The chain links TRBV10-3 to TRBJ2-5; 8 nucleotides align to TRBD1. From germline, CDR1 is ENHRY and CDR2 SYGVKD. There are 15 residues in the CDR3. Germline trimming cut 4 bases from V and 5 bases from J; bases unmatched to any gene: 9. CDR3 in amino acids: CAISGAGGLQETQYF. DNA for the CDR3: TGTGCCATCAGTGGGGCAGGGGGCCTACAGGAGACCCAGTACTTC.

This sequence joins TRBV20-1 and TRBJ2-2, with TRBD2 matching over 9 bases. Germline CDR1 DFQATT, CDR2 SNEGSKA (reference sequence). V lost 2 bases to trimming and J lost 7 bases; unmatched junction nucleotides: 14. The CDR3 has 17 residues. CDR3 bases: TGCAGTGCTAGAAGAGCTCTAGCGGGGTCCGGGGACGGGGAGCTGTTTTTT. Its protein product is CSARRALAGSGDGELFF.